This is a list of T cell receptor beta chains from one sample in a study of control samples from healthy donors and cancer patients. The method was immunoSEQ multiplex PCR; TCRdb's version includes in-frame clones alone and lacks a portion of them. The table shows tens of thousands of clones, with 85% to 90% occurring only once. Sequencing was carried out using blood. The receptors stem from a woman aged 45-60 years in good health. The CDR3 runs from the conserved cysteine through the conserved F or W. D genes are given only for firm matches. The size of a clone is reported for some rows only, either as once, few or many, or as a class for expanded clones.

DNA	CDR3	size	V	J	D
TGTGCCACGCTGGGGGGACAGGGGGCTTCGGGGGAGCTGTTTTTT	CATLGGQGASGELFF	.	TRBV6-5	TRBJ2-2	TRBD1
TGTGCCAGCACGATTGACAGGGTACCCCTGGGCAATCAGCCCCAGCATTTT	CASTIDRVPLGNQPQHF	.	TRBV27	TRBJ1-5	TRBD1
TGTGCCACCAGTGCCTCTACGGGGCTCACAGATACGCAGTATTTT	CATSASTGLTDTQYF	.	TRBV24-1	TRBJ2-3	.
TGTGCCAGCAGTTTAAACAGGGTAACGGGCTACACCTTC	CASSLNRVTGYTF	.	TRBV27	TRBJ1-2	.
TGCGCCAGCAGCTTAACTACGGGAGGGGGATACGAGCAGTACTTC	CASSLTTGGGYEQYF	.	TRBV5-1	TRBJ2-7	TRBD2
TGTGCCAGCAGTTACGGGGCAGTTCCGTCCTACGAGCAGTACTTC	CASSYGAVPSYEQYF	.	TRBV6-2/TRBV6-3	TRBJ2-7	.
TGTGCCAGCAGTTTTCCTCTTACCAACACTGAAGCTTTCTTT	CASSFPLTNTEAFF	few	TRBV28	TRBJ1-1	.
TGTGCCAGCAGCTTGGGGGTCCCAGGGAGATCTGAAGCTTTCTTT	CASSLGVPGRSEAFF	.	TRBV5-5	TRBJ1-1	.
TGTGCCAGCAGCCGCGACAGAGCCAATGAGCAGTTCTTC	CASSRDRANEQFF	few	TRBV11-2	TRBJ2-1	.
TGTGCCAGCAGTTTATCCAGCGGAAACACCATATATTTT	CASSLSSGNTIYF	.	TRBV12-3/TRBV12-4	TRBJ1-3	.
TGTGCCAGCAGCCCGCGGGCCTCGTTGGGCTACACCTTC	CASSPRASLGYTF	.	TRBV3-1/TRBV3-2	TRBJ1-2	.
TGTGCCAGCAGCCTAGTGGGCGGGAGGACCAACAATGAGCAGTTCTTC	CASSLVGGRTNNEQFF	.	TRBV14	TRBJ2-1	TRBD2
TGTGCCAGCAGCTTGCTCTATATCTCCTATAATTCACCCCTCCACTTT	CASSLLYISYNSPLHF	once	TRBV5-5	TRBJ1-6	.
TGTGCCAGCAGCTTGTGCTTTTGTTTGGGGTATAGCAATCAGCCCCAGCATTTT	CASSLCFCLGYSNQPQHF	.	TRBV5-6	TRBJ1-5	.
TGTGCCACCGAAGACAGGGTAGGCACCGGGGAGCTGTTTTTT	CATEDRVGTGELFF	.	TRBV24-1	TRBJ2-2	TRBD1
TGCGCCAGCAGTCAAGTAGGAGGATACAATGAGCAGTTCTTC	CASSQVGGYNEQFF	few	TRBV5-1	TRBJ2-1	.
TGTGCCAGCAGTTTATTCGGGGGACCAAGCAATCAGCCCCAGCATTTT	CASSLFGGPSNQPQHF	.	TRBV28	TRBJ1-5	.
TGTGCCAGCAGTTTCCAGGGGGGGGGCTACACCTTC	CASSFQGGGYTF	.	TRBV27	TRBJ1-2	TRBD1
TGCGCCAGCAGCGTCTGGTCGAGAGGTGGGGCTGCCACTGAAGCTTTCTTT	CASSVWSRGGAATEAFF	.	TRBV4-1	TRBJ1-1	.
TGTGCCATCAGTGAGTCCCCCGGGCGGGACACTGAAGCTTTCTTT	CAISESPGRDTEAFF	.	TRBV10-3	TRBJ1-1	.
TGTGCCAGCAGGGACAGGGGGTCTAACTATGGCTACACCTTC	CASRDRGSNYGYTF	.	TRBV3-1/TRBV3-2	TRBJ1-2	TRBD1
TGTGCCAGCTCAGGGGACAAACACACCGGGGAGCTGTTTTTT	CASSGDKHTGELFF	.	TRBV18	TRBJ2-2	.
TGTGCCAGCAGTTTAGGGGGGAGGGAGCTGTTTTTT	CASSLGGRELFF	.	TRBV12-3/TRBV12-4	TRBJ2-2	.
TGTGCCAGCTCCGAGACAGGGTCCTACGAGCAGTACTTC	CASSETGSYEQYF	.	TRBV6-5	TRBJ2-7	TRBD1
TGTGCCAGCAGCTGGACAGGGGACGGAAACACCATATATTTT	CASSWTGDGNTIYF	.	TRBV11-2	TRBJ1-3	TRBD1
TGTGCCAGCAGCCAAAGCGGGATAGGAGCAGATACGCAGTATTTT	CASSQSGIGADTQYF	.	TRBV7-2	TRBJ2-3	TRBD2
TGTGCCAGCAGTGAGAATCTGGGGGCGTACGGCTACACCTTC	CASSENLGAYGYTF	.	TRBV6-1	TRBJ1-2	.
TGTGCCAGTAGTATGCGGGTCTCAGCGGTTCAAGAGACCCAGTACTTC	CASSMRVSAVQETQYF	.	TRBV19	TRBJ2-5	.
TGTGCCAGCAGCCAAGATACTAGCGGATTCACAGGTACGCAGTATTTT	CASSQDTSGFTGTQYF	once	TRBV14	TRBJ2-3	TRBD2